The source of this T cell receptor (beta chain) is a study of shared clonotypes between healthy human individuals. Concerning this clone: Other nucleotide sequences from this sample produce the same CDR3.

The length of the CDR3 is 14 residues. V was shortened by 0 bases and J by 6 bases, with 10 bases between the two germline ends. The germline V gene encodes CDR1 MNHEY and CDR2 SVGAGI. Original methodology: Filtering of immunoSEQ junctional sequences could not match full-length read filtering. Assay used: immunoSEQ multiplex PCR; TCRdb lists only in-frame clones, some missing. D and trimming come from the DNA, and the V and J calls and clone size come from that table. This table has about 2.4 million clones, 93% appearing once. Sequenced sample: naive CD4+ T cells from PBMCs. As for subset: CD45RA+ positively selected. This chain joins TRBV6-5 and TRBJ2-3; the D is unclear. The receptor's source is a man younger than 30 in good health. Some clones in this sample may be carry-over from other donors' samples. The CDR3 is CASSYSQVGDTQYF. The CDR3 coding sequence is TGTGCCAGCAGTTACTCCCAGGTGGGGGATACGCAGTATTTT.